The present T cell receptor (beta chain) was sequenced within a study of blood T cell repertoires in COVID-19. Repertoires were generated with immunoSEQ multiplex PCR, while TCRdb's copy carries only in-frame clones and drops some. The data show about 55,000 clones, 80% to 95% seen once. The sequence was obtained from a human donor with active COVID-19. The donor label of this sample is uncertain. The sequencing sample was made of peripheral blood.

In nucleotides, the CDR3 is TGTGCCAGCAGTGAAGCGCGGACACCCAGCACAGATACGCAGTATTTT. Its protein is CASSEARTPSTDTQYF. V and J are TRBV6-1 and TRBJ2-3, with D perhaps TRBD1 (5 bases). Germline V gene data show CDR1 as MNHNS and CDR2 as SASEGT. Trimming removed 0 bases at V and 0 bases at J, with 10 bases between. The CDR3 contains 16 residues.